This T cell receptor (beta chain) was sequenced in a study of T cells expressing NK-cell markers (TCRdb year 2020). In terms of the full investigation: TCR beta-chain repertoires were profiled in sorted CD3+CD56+NKG2C+, CD3+CD56+NKG2C- and CD3+CD56-NKG2C+ T-cell subsets from several donors. Seven of the eight sequenced donors were HCMV-seropositive and one was HCMV-seronegative. All eight donors whose samples were sequenced were randomly selected healthy volunteers, three of them men and five women. The libraries were sequenced on Illumina HiSeq 2000/2500, MiSeq or NextSeq, producing 2 x 150 bp reads. Beyond this particular receptor, the publication reports: Those dominant clonotypes were again the most abundant among CD3+CD56-NKG2C+ cells in a few donors, at about 25-65%. In roughly six donors, the dominant CD3+CD56+NKG2C+ clonotypes ranked among the top 10 CD8+ clonotypes, making up about 1.0-7.0% of CD8+ T cells. Whether the expanded NKG2C-expressing T cell clones were specific for HCMV antigens remained unclear.

HCMV serostatus was determined by detecting HCMV-specific IgG in serum with a commercial ELISA kit. Ficoll density gradient centrifugation was used to isolate peripheral blood mononuclear cells from blood. The sample was run on an Illumina HiSeq 2000. The TCR beta cDNA libraries were made using 5'RACE template switching, a step that added both a universal primer site and unique molecular identifiers. cDNA synthesis was primed from the TCR beta constant segment and was followed by two successive PCR amplification steps. The source study handled its data this way. MIGEC handled demultiplexing of the reads and grouping by UMI, while MiTCR was used to assemble and quantify clonotypes. To remove erroneous sequences, TCR cDNA sequences were retained only when supported by two or more reads. The tcR package was used for downstream repertoire analysis, and clonotypes were matched between fractions using CDR3 nucleotide sequence together with V segment. VDJmatch was used to annotate antigen specificity against VDJdb, with one amino acid substitution in CDR3 allowed. Each entry corresponds to one CDR3 protein sequence from reads that TCRdb reprocessed, and DNA is not given. The V and J calls and clone size come from TCRdb's table, not from the authors' own analysis. Per the sample table, the count is roughly 450,000 distinct CDR3 sequences. Of the sample, roughly 1.4% falls within the top ten clones.

The CDR3 contains 13 residues, cysteine and phenylalanine counted. DNA was not recorded. The germline V gene (reference sequence) specifies SEHNR as CDR1 and FQNEAQ as CDR2. About this clonotype: It lacks a known antigen.

Sample: blood T cells: a sorted CD56 or NKG2C T cell subset, CD4+ or CD8+ T cells, or bulk PBMC T cells (not recorded which). Here the chain combines TRBV7-9 and TRBJ1-4. This clonotype originated in a woman aged 50 to 65 in good health. Donor details come from another sample of the same person, matched by shared clones. CDR3 protein: CASSRGTNEKLFF.